This is a list of T cell receptor beta chains from one sample in a study of beta chain features in type 1 diabetes. Only in-frame clones appear in the TCRdb table, and some are missing; sequencing was by immunoSEQ multiplex PCR. In the table there are fewer than 150,000 clones, less than 9% of which are singletons. Sequencing was carried out using central memory CD4+ T cells from blood. These TCRs come from a woman aged 25 to 45 in good health. Each CDR3 is given with its conserved first and last residue. The order of the fields is J gene, clone size, V gene, D gene, CDR3 protein, CDR3 DNA. The D gene is left open where the match is weak. Clone size is shown for a subset of rows, as once, few, many or a class of expanded clone.

TRBJ2-1,NA,TRBV4-3,TRBD2,CASSQDRLAGNEQFF,TGCGCCAGCAGCCAAGATCGGCTAGCGGGCAATGAGCAGTTCTTC
TRBJ2-2,NA,TRBV2,TRBD2,CASSELAGVTGELFF,TGTGCCAGCAGTGAACTAGCGGGAGTCACCGGGGAGCTGTTTTTT
TRBJ2-6,NA,TRBV7-6,TRBD1,CASSSPVGQHRAGANVLTF,TGTGCCAGCAGCTCCCCTGTGGGACAGCACCGAGCTGGGGCCAACGTCCTGACTTTC
TRBJ2-2,NA,TRBV6-1,NA,CASREQDRKNTGELFF,TGTGCCAGCAGGGAACAGGATCGAAAGAACACCGGGGAGCTGTTTTTT
TRBJ2-2,NA,TRBV9,TRBD2,CASSVEAGGSNTGELFF,TGTGCCAGCAGCGTAGAAGCGGGAGGATCGAACACCGGGGAGCTGTTTTTT
TRBJ2-1,NA,TRBV5-1,TRBD1,CASGTAQGDNEQFF,TGCGCCAGCGGGACGGCACAGGGGGACAATGAGCAGTTCTTC
TRBJ2-3,few,TRBV4-1,NA,CASSQDPPYGDTDTQYF,TGCGCCAGCAGCCAAGATCCTCCGTACGGGGACACAGATACGCAGTATTTT
TRBJ2-1,NA,TRBV7-9,NA,CASSPVAGANNEQFF,TGTGCCAGCAGTCCCGTCGCAGGGGCCAACAATGAGCAGTTCTTC
TRBJ1-1,many,TRBV7-3,TRBD1,CASATGTANTEAFF,TGTGCCAGCGCAACCGGGACAGCGAACACTGAAGCTTTCTTT
TRBJ2-2,NA,TRBV5-4,NA,CASSLGSTGSDGELFF,TGTGCCAGCAGCTTGGGGTCCACGGGAAGCGACGGGGAGCTGTTTTTT
TRBJ2-7,many,TRBV29-1,NA,CSVRLGYREQYF,TGCAGCGTTCGGTTGGGCTATCGCGAGCAGTACTTC
TRBJ2-5,NA,TRBV11-2,TRBD1,CASSRRDRGLIGTQYF,TGTGCCAGCAGCCGCCGGGACAGGGGATTAATTGGGACCCAGTACTTC
TRBJ2-7,NA,TRBV19,TRBD2,CASSVGLHSYEQYF,TGTGCCAGTAGTGTGGGACTACACTCCTACGAGCAGTACTTC
TRBJ1-1,many,TRBV28,TRBD1,CASSSRRGLGEAFF,TGTGCCAGCAGTTCTCGCAGGGGGCTCGGTGAAGCTTTCTTT
TRBJ1-2,few,TRBV25-1,NA,CASIGGNYGYTF,TGTGCCAGCATCGGGGGGAACTATGGCTACACCTTC
TRBJ2-7,NA,TRBV6-5,NA,CASRAGGGSAYEQYF,TGTGCCAGCAGGGCCGGCGGGGGCAGCGCCTACGAGCAGTACTTC
TRBJ2-6,few,TRBV7-9,NA,CASSLLGVRNGANVLTF,TGTGCCAGCAGCCTCCTTGGTGTGCGGAATGGGGCCAACGTCCTGACTTTC
TRBJ2-6,many,TRBV2,NA,CACEGSGANVLTF,TGTGCCTGCGAGGGCTCTGGGGCCAACGTCCTGACTTTC
TRBJ2-3,few,TRBV6-6,NA,CAGGLPSTDTQYF,TGTGCCGGTGGACTACCTAGCACAGATACGCAGTATTTT
TRBJ2-7,few,TRBV20-1,NA,CSASRDYEQYF,TGCAGTGCTAGTCGGGACTACGAGCAGTACTTC